This TCR beta chain was observed in a study of early stage breast cancer tumors. Looking at the study overall: About 70% of the 16 invasive tumors were ER+, PR+ and HER2-. Among approximately 12 ER+/PR+/HER2- tumors, eight were ductal, four lobular. Study findings and constraints: Most shared enriched TCRB sequences were commonly generated ones.

The protocol was immunoSEQ multiplex PCR, while the TCRdb copy is restricted to in-frame clones and leaves out a portion. In the table there are 25,000 to 35,000 clones, around 67% of which are singletons. Germline CDR1 and CDR2: LGHNA and YSLEER. The ends were cut back, 0 bases at V and 8 bases at J, with 19 bases in the middle. The CDR3 runs 16 residues. To note about this clone: The antigen is not known.

The sequenced material came from blood. The chain combines TRBV4-3 with TRBJ1-2, with TRBD1 as a possible D gene (6 bases). The receptor was derived from a person in their 40s with breast cancer. As DNA, the CDR3 is TGCGCCAGCAGCCAAGATCCAGGTGCAGGGGTATGGGGCTACACCTTC. Translated: CASSQDPGAGVWGYTF.